These 17 T cell receptor beta chains were sequenced from one sample in a study of a mutant IDH1 vaccine in newly diagnosed glioma. Their recognized antigens are unknown. The sample's time point: week 11, during vaccination. A single vaccine dose contained 300 ug of mutant IDH1 20-mer peptide, and topical imiquimod was used with it. Here immunoSEQ multiplex PCR was the method, and the copy in TCRdb shows in-frame clones only, minus some. This table has roughly 70,000 clones, about 88% appearing once. The sample was PBMCs, taken from a glioma patient whose treatment included an IDH1 peptide vaccine. These receptors were collected from a woman aged 45 to 65 with glioma.

This rearrangement joins TRBV5-6 to TRBJ1-6; 9 positions agree with TRBD1. CDR1 is SGHDT and CDR2 is YYEEEE in the germline V gene. The V segment lost 4 bases and the J segment 9 bases; nucleotides outside the gene matches: 8. The CDR3 sequence is 15 residues long. The CDR3 bases are TGTGCCAGCAGCGTTCCAGGGACAGGGATTTCACCCCTCCACTTT. It yields the protein CASSVPGTGISPLHF.

The J gene is TRBJ2-3, the V gene TRBV19, with TRBD2 matching over 12 bases. The germline V gene has CDR1 LNHDA and CDR2 SQIVND (reference sequence). The ends lost 1 base at V and 9 bases at J; junction bases unmatched: 17. CDR3 size: 19 residues. The CDR3 spells CASSIVTRTSGDLQGTQYF. The CDR3 coding sequence is TGTGCCAGTAGTATAGTTACGAGGACTAGCGGGGATCTTCAGGGCACGCAGTATTTT.

This chain joins TRBV7-2 and TRBJ1-2, with 7 bases matching TRBD1. Losses at the gene ends were 6 bases for V and 2 bases for J; bases not matched to a gene: 9. This CDR3 has 15 residues. Looked up from germline, CDR1 is SGHTA and CDR2 is FQGNSA. The CDR3 DNA is TGTGCCAGCAGTCGCGCACCGGGACAGAACTATGGCTACACCTTC. It specifies CASSRAPGQNYGYTF.

This clone was found a few times. The DNA of the CDR3 is TGTGCCAGTAGTACGCGCCAAGGGGCCAACTATGGCTACACCTTC. Protein: CASSTRQGANYGYTF. The V call is TRBV19, the J call TRBJ1-2, with D tentatively TRBD1 (5 bases). The CDR3 totals 15 residues. V lost 4 bases, J lost 2 bases, and 14 bases lay in between. CDR1 and CDR2 from the germline V gene are LNHDA and SQIVND (reference sequence).

The rearrangement uses TRBV11-2 and TRBJ2-5; D call uncertain. V dropped 1 base and J dropped 7 bases, with 7 bases sitting between them. The CDR3 extends over 12 amino acids. Germline assignment: CDR1 SGHAT and CDR2 FQNNGV. The CDR3 coding sequence is TGTGCCAGCAGCTTAGCCCCCCCGACCCAGTACTTC. This translates into CASSLAPPTQYF. Looking up the rest from reference TRBV11-2 and TRBJ2-5 gives the full variable domain: EAGVAQSPRYKIIEKRQSVAFWCNPISGHATLYWYQQILGQGPKLLIQFQNNGVVDDSQLPKDRFSAERLKGVDSTLKIQPAKLEDSAVYLCASSLAPPTQYFGPGTRLLVL.

The rearrangement links TRBV18 to TRBJ1-4, with 11 bases matching TRBD1. CDR1 is KGHSH, CDR2 LQKENI, per germline. The CDR3 totals 13 residues. V was pared by 3 bases and J by 11 bases, with 2 bases of the junction left unmatched. CDR3 bases: TGTGCCAGCTCACCGGGACAGGGGGACAAACTGTTTTTT. It translates to CASSPGQGDKLFF. Complete variable domain (other parts from reference TRBV18 and TRBJ1-4): NAGVMQNPRHLVRRRGQEARLRCSPMKGHSHVYWYRQLPEEGLKFMVYLQKENIIDESGMPKERFSAEFPKEGPSILRIQQVVRGDSAAYFCASSPGQGDKLFFGSGTQLSVL.

This chain uses TRBV28 with TRBJ1-6; the match to TRBD1 covers 10 bases. CDR1 and CDR2 (germline): MDHEN, SYDVKM. V lost 5 bases to trimming and J lost 10 bases; unmatched junction nucleotides: 8. The CDR3 runs 15 residues. The CDR3 loop reads CASSPRTGGGSPLHF. The CDR3 DNA sequence: TGTGCCAGCAGTCCGCGGACAGGGGGAGGGTCACCCCTCCACTTT.

The chain uses TRBV9 and TRBJ1-2, with unresolved D. Trimming took off 3 bases at V and 4 bases at J, with 13 bases between the two ends. The length of the CDR3 is 14 residues. The germline V gene encodes CDR1 SGDLS and CDR2 YYNGEE. CDR3 bases: TGTGCCAGCAGCGGATTCGATGGATTCTATGGCTACACCTTC. It encodes CASSGFDGFYGYTF.

This rearrangement joins TRBV11-3 to TRBJ2-1; the D is unclear. V shed 2 bases and J shed 0 bases, with 8 bases lying between them. CDR3 length equals 15 residues. Germline CDR1 SGHNT, CDR2 YENEEA. The CDR3 bases are TGTGCCAGCAGCTTATCGGAGAGCTCCTACAATGAGCAGTTCTTC. Its translation is CASSLSESSYNEQFF.

This sequence joins TRBV11-2 and TRBJ2-7, with D unclear. This CDR3 region has 13 residues. The V end lost 1 base, the J end lost 2 bases, and 6 bases lay between the germline ends. Germline V gives CDR1 SGHAT, CDR2 FQNNGV. The CDR3 protein is CASSLAQAYEQYF. CDR3 nucleotides: TGTGCCAGCAGCTTAGCGCAGGCCTACGAGCAGTACTTC.

The CDR3 loop reads CASSIGTGGVGNEQYF. CDR3 bases: TGTGCCAGTAGTATCGGGACAGGGGGCGTCGGCAACGAGCAGTACTTC. The V call is TRBV19, the J call TRBJ2-7; 12 bases map to TRBD1. The CDR3 is made up of 16 amino acids. CDR1 is LNHDA, CDR2 SQIVND, per germline (reference sequence). The J segment lost 5 bases and the V segment lost 3 bases, leaving 8 bases of the junction unmatched.

The chain combines TRBV7-3 with TRBJ1-1; maybe TRBD1 (5 bases). V lost 5 bases, J lost 0 bases, and 13 bases lay in between. Germline CDR1 is SGHTA and CDR2 is FQGTGA. The CDR3 has 15 residues. CDR3 sequence: CASSTLGGVNTEAFF. The CDR3 coding sequence is TGTGCCAGCAGCACGCTGGGGGGTGTGAACACTGAAGCTTTCTTT.

The chain uses TRBV19 and TRBJ1-4; D may be TRBD1 (5 bases). The V end lost 7 bases, the J end lost 8 bases, and 14 bases lay between the germline ends. CDR3 size: 13 residues. Germline V gives CDR1 LNHDA, CDR2 SQIVND (reference sequence). The CDR3 DNA follows: TGTGCCAGTAATAGGGGTAGGGAGGAAAAACTGTTTTTT. Its protein is CASNRGREEKLFF.

The chain recombines TRBV27 with TRBJ1-3, with 7 bases matching TRBD1. Germline loops: CDR1 MNHEY, CDR2 SMNVEV (reference sequence). The ends lost 4 bases at V and 4 bases at J; junction bases unmatched: 7. This CDR3 is 15 amino acids long. The CDR3 DNA sequence: TGTGCCAGCAGTTCGAGACAGGGTTCGGGAAACACCATATATTTT. It translates to CASSSRQGSGNTIYF.

This chain uses TRBV10-1 with TRBJ1-4; D is perhaps TRBD1 (6 bases). The germline CDR1 and CDR2 sequences are WNHNN and SYGVQD (reference sequence). V lost 3 bases, J lost 8 bases, and 16 bases lay in between. The CDR3 runs to 15 residues. Written as DNA, the CDR3 is TGCGCCAGCAGTGATACGAAGGGGGGAGTCGAAAAACTGTTTTTT. Its protein product is CASSDTKGGVEKLFF.

This clone appeared a single time. This chain joins TRBV5-8 and TRBJ1-5; D call uncertain. V shed 2 bases and J shed 5 bases, with 8 bases lying between them. CDR1 SGHTS and CDR2 YDEGEE come from the germline V gene. The CDR3 has 13 residues. Here the CDR3 DNA reads TGTGCCAGCAGCTTACAGCTTCATCAGCCCCAGCATTTT. Translating it yields CASSLQLHQPQHF. Drawing the rest from reference TRBV5-8 and TRBJ1-5, the complete variable domain is EAGVTQSPTHLIKTRGQQATLRCSPISGHTSVYWYQQALGLGLQFLLWYDEGEERNRGNFPPRFSGRQFPNYSSELNVNALELEDSALYLCASSLQLHQPQHFGDGTRLSIL.

The genes are TRBV9 and TRBJ1-5, with 8 nucleotides matching TRBD1. The CDR3 contains 14 residues. V was clipped by 4 bases and J by 2 bases; unmatched bases: 2. CDR1 and CDR2 (germline): SGDLS, YYNGEE. The CDR3 sequence: CASSSGQGNQPQHF. CDR3 sequence (DNA): TGTGCCAGCAGCTCGGGACAGGGCAATCAGCCCCAGCATTTT.